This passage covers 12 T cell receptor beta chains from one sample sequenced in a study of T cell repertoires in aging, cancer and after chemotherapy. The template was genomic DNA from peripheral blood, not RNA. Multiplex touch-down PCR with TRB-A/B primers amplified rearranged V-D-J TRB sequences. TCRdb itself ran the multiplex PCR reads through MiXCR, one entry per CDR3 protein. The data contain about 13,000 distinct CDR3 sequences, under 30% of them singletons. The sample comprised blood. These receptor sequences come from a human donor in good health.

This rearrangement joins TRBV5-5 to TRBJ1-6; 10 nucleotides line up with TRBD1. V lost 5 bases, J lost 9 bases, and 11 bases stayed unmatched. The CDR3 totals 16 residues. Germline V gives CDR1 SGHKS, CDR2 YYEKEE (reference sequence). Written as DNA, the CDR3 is TGTGCCAGCAGTCCGGGACAGGGGAGCTCCTCTTCACCCCTCCACTTT. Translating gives CASSPGQGSSSSPLHF.

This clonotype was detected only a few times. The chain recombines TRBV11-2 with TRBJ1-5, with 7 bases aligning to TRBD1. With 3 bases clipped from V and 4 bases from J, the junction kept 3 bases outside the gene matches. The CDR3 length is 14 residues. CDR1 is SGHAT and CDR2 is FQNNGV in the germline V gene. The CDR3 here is CASSLGQFNQPQHF. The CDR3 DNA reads TGTGCCAGCAGCTTGGGACAGTTTAATCAGCCCCAGCATTTT.

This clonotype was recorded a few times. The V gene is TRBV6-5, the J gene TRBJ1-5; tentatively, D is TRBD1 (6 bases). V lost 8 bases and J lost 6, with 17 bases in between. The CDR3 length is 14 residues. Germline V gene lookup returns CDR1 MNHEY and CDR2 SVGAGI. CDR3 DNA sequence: TGTGCCAGCTCCACCCAGGGACAAGGTCAGCCCCAGCATTTT. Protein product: CASSTQGQGQPQHF.

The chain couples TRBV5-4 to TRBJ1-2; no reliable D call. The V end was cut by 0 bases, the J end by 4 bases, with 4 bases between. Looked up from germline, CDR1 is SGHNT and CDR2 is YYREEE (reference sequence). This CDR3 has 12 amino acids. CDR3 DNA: TGTGCCAGCAGCTTGGAAGGCTATGGCTACACCTTC. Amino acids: CASSLEGYGYTF.

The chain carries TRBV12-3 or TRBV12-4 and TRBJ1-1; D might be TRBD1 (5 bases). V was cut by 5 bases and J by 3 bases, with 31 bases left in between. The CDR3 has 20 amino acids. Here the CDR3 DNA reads TGTGCCAGCAGTCCCGTTCTTCAGGGTGCCCGTCGTGCGGGGGACACTGAAGCTTTCTTT. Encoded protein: CASSPVLQGARRAGDTEAFF.

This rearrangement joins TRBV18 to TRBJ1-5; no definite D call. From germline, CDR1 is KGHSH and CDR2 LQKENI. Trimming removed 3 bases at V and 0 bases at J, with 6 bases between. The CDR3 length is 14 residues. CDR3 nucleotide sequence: TGTGCCAGCTCACCCTGGGGTAGCAATCAGCCCCAGCATTTT. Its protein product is CASSPWGSNQPQHF.

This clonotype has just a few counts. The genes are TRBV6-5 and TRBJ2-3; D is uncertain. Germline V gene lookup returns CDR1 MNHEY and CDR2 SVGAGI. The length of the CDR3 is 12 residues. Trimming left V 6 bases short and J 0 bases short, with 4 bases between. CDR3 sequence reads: CASSGSTDTQYF. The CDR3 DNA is TGTGCCAGCAGCGGGAGCACAGATACGCAGTATTTT.

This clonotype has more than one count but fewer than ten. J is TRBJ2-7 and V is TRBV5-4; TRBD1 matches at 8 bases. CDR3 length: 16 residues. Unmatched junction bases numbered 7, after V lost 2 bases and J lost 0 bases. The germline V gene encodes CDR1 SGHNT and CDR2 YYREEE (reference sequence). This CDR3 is CASSFEGQVYSYEQYF. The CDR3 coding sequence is TGTGCCAGCAGCTTTGAGGGACAGGTGTACTCCTACGAGCAGTACTTC. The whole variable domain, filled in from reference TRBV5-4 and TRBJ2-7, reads ETGVTQSPTHLIKTRGQQVTLRCSSQSGHNTVSWYQQALGQGPQFIFQYYREEENGRGNFPPRFSGLQFPNYSSELNVNALELDDSALYLCASSFEGQVYSYEQYFGPGTRLTVT.

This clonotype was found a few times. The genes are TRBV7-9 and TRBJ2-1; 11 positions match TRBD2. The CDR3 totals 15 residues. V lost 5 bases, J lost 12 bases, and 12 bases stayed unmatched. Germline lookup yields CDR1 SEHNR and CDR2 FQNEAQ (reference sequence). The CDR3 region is CASSPSSGGRFVQFF. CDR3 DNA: TGTGCCAGCAGCCCTTCTAGCGGGGGGCGGTTCGTGCAGTTCTTC.

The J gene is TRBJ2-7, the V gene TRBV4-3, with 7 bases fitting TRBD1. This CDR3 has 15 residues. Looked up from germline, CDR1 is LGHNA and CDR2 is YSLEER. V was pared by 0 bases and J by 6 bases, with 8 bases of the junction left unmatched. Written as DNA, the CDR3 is TGCGCCAGCAGCCAAGACCCACGGACAGGCCGCGAGCAGTACTTC. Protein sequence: CASSQDPRTGREQYF.

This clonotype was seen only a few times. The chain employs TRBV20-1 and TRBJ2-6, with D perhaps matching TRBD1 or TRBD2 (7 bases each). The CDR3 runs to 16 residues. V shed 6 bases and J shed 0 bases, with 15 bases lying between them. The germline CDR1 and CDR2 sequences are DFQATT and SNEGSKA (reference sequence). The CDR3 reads CSARQGGNSGANVLTF. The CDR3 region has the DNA TGCAGTGCCAGACAGGGAGGGAACTCTGGGGCCAACGTCCTGACTTTC.

The CDR3: CASSQENLSTGGAYGYTF. The CDR3 DNA reads as TGCGCCAGCAGCCAAGAGAATTTGTCGACAGGGGGCGCCTATGGCTACACCTTC. V gene TRBV4-3 combines with J gene TRBJ1-2; 10 positions agree with TRBD1. CDR3 length: 18 residues. V shed 0 bases, J shed 4 bases, and the junction held 11 bases outside the gene matches. Germline V CDR1 and CDR2: LGHNA, YSLEER.